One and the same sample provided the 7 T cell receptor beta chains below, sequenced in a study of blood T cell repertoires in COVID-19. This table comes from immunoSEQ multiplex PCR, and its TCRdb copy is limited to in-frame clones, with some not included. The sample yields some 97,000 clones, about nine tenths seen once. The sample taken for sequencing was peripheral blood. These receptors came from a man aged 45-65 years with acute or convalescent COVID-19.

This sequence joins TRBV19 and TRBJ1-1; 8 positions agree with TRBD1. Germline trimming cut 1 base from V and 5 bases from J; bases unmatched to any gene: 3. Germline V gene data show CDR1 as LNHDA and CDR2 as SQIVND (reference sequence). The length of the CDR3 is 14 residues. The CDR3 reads CASSIGTGRTEAFF. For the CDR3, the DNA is TGTGCCAGTAGTATAGGGACAGGGAGGACTGAAGCTTTCTTT.

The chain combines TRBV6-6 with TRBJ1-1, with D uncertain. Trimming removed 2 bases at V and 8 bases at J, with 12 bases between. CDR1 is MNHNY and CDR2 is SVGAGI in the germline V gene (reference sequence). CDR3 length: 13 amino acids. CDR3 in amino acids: CASSYEVVGEAFF. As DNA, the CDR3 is TGTGCCAGCAGTTACGAAGTCGTGGGCGAAGCTTTCTTT.

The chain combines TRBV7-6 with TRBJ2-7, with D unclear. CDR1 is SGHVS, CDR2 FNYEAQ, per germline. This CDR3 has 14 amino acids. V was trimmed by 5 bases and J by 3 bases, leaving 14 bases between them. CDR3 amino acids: CASSPGSNLYEQYF. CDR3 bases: TGTGCCAGCAGCCCAGGATCGAACCTCTACGAGCAGTACTTC.

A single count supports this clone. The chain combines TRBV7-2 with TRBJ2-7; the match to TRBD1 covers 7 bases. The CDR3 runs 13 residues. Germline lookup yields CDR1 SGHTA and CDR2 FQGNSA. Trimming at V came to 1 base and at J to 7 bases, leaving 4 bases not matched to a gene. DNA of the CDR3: TGTGCCAGCAGCTTAGTAACGACAGGGGAGCAGTACTTC. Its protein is CASSLVTTGEQYF. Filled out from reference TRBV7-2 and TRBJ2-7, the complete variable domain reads GAGVSQSPSNKVTEKGKDVELRCDPISGHTALYWYRQSLGQGLEFLIYFQGNSAPDKSGLPSDRFSAERTGGSVSTLTIQRTQQEDSAVYLCASSLVTTGEQYFGPGTRLTVT.

The CDR3 nucleotides are TGTGCCAGCAGCCAAAAGAGGGAAGACCGCACAGATACGCAGTATTTT. Translated: CASSQKREDRTDTQYF. The chain employs TRBV3-1 (or the pseudogene TRBV3-2) and TRBJ2-3, with a weak D call TRBD2 (5 bases). The CDR3 extends over 16 amino acids. Germline lookup yields CDR1 LGHDT and CDR2 YNNKEL (reference sequence). The V gene lost 2 bases and the J gene lost 1 base, with 13 bases spanning the gap.

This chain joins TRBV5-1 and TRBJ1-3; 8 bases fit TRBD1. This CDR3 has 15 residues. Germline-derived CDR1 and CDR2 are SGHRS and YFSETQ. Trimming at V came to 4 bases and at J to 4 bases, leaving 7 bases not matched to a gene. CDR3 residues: CASSTGQGAGNTIYF. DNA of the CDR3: TGCGCCAGCAGCACCGGACAGGGCGCCGGAAACACCATATATTTT. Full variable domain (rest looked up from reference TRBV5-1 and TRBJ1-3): KAGVTQTPRYLIKTRGQQVTLSCSPISGHRSVSWYQQTPGQGLQFLFEYFSETQRNKGNFPGRFSGRQFSNSRSEMNVSTLELGDSALYLCASSTGQGAGNTIYFGEGSWLTVV.

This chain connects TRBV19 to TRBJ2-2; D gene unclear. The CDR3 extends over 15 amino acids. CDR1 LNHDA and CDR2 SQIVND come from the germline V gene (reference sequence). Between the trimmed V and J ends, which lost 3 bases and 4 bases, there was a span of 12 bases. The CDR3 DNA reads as TGTGCCAGTAGTATTCTTGGGCTTCTCACCGGGGAGCTGTTTTTT. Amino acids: CASSILGLLTGELFF.